This TCR beta chain was profiled in a study of blood T cells in healthy people across ages. Study-wide points: In older individuals, TCR beta diversity per million T cells was lower, falling roughly linearly with age.

Primers used in a second PCR of about 7 to 12 cycles were a sample-barcoded 5' primer and a J-beta primer mix. TCRdb re-analysed the 5' RACE reads in MiXCR, keeping a single row per CDR3 protein. In the table there are about 1.8 million distinct CDR3 sequences, less than 50% of which are singletons. Note on this clonotype: The antigen is unknown.

The CDR3 totals 16 residues. CDR1 and CDR2 from the germline V gene are DFQATT and SNEGSKA (reference sequence). V gave up 2 bases and J gave up 0 bases, with 16 bases separating them. The sample was blood. This TCR came from a woman aged 40 to 50 in good health. The chain joins TRBV20-1 to TRBJ1-2, with no clear D. The CDR3: CSARKGTRVANYGYTF. The CDR3 bases are TGCAGTGCTAGAAAGGGTACGAGGGTAGCTAACTATGGCTACACCTTC.